Listed below are T cell receptor beta chains from one sample, sequenced in a study of shared clonotypes between healthy human individuals. Measured with immunoSEQ multiplex PCR; TCRdb has only the in-frame clones, and not every one. The sample lists around 100,000 clones, about 72% occurring once. Sequenced: memory CD8+ T cells sorted from blood. These receptors came from a woman between 25 and 40 years old in good health. The CDR3 runs from the conserved cysteine through the conserved F or W. Fields, in order: V gene, clone size, D gene, J gene, CDR3 protein, CDR3 DNA. The D gene is left open where the match is weak. The size of a clone is reported for some rows only, either as once, few or many, or as a class for expanded clones.

v_gene: TRBV27; abundance: -; d_gene: -; j_gene: TRBJ2-3; CDR3aa: CASSFILRHTDTQYF; CDR3nt: TGTGCCAGCAGTTTCATCCTGCGTCACACAGATACGCAGTATTTT
v_gene: TRBV11-2; abundance: -; d_gene: -; j_gene: TRBJ2-7; CDR3aa: CASSLEGTGEQYF; CDR3nt: TGTGCCAGCAGCTTAGAAGGGACGGGGGAGCAGTACTTC
v_gene: TRBV4-1; abundance: few; d_gene: -; j_gene: TRBJ1-1; CDR3aa: CASSHGTVGEAFF; CDR3nt: TGCGCCAGCAGCCACGGGACGGTCGGAGAAGCTTTCTTT
v_gene: TRBV6-1; abundance: many; d_gene: -; j_gene: TRBJ2-3; CDR3aa: CASSESVDLTDTQYF; CDR3nt: TGTGCCAGCAGTGAGTCGGTAGATCTGACAGATACGCAGTATTTT
v_gene: TRBV4-1; abundance: -; d_gene: -; j_gene: TRBJ1-1; CDR3aa: CASSRTFLGQRGAFF; CDR3nt: TGCGCCAGCAGCCGGACGTTCCTGGGACAAAGAGGAGCTTTCTTT
v_gene: TRBV11-2; abundance: few; d_gene: TRBD1; j_gene: TRBJ1-2; CDR3aa: CASSQDRARGYTF; CDR3nt: TGTGCCAGCAGCCAGGACAGGGCGCGAGGCTACACCTTC
v_gene: TRBV6-4; abundance: -; d_gene: -; j_gene: TRBJ1-5; CDR3aa: CASSEEPTAQPQHF; CDR3nt: TGTGCCAGCAGTGAAGAGCCGACGGCTCAGCCCCAGCATTTT
v_gene: TRBV28; abundance: -; d_gene: -; j_gene: TRBJ2-7; CDR3aa: CASRASGTTDEQYF; CDR3nt: TGTGCCAGCAGAGCCTCCGGGACAACGGACGAGCAGTACTTC
v_gene: TRBV6-4; abundance: many; d_gene: TRBD1; j_gene: TRBJ1-2; CDR3aa: CASSEGDSDGYTF; CDR3nt: TGTGCCAGCAGTGAGGGGGACAGTGATGGCTACACCTTC
v_gene: TRBV10-2; abundance: -; d_gene: -; j_gene: TRBJ1-1; CDR3aa: CASSEGAENTEAFF; CDR3nt: TGCGCCAGCAGTGAGGGGGCTGAGAACACTGAAGCTTTCTTT
v_gene: TRBV5-1; abundance: -; d_gene: -; j_gene: TRBJ1-1; CDR3aa: CASSLARPMNTEAFF; CDR3nt: TGCGCCAGCAGCTTGGCACGGCCTATGAACACTGAAGCTTTCTTT
v_gene: TRBV6-1; abundance: -; d_gene: TRBD1; j_gene: TRBJ1-2; CDR3aa: CASSVAAETGAVSGYTF; CDR3nt: TGTGCCAGCAGTGTCGCGGCCGAAACAGGGGCCGTCAGTGGCTACACCTTC
v_gene: TRBV11-2; abundance: -; d_gene: TRBD1; j_gene: TRBJ2-5; CDR3aa: CASSLLGQTLGEETQYF; CDR3nt: TGTGCCAGCAGCTTACTGGGACAGACGCTAGGGGAGGAGACCCAGTACTTC
v_gene: TRBV7-8; abundance: -; d_gene: TRBD2; j_gene: TRBJ2-1; CDR3aa: CASSLRERGGSYNEQFF; CDR3nt: TGTGCCAGCAGCTTAAGGGAGCGGGGGGGCTCCTACAATGAGCAGTTCTTC
v_gene: TRBV25-1; abundance: once; d_gene: -; j_gene: TRBJ2-3; CDR3aa: CASSDGSSGNTDTQYF; CDR3nt: TGTGCCAGCAGTGATGGCAGTTCGGGGAACACAGATACGCAGTATTTT
v_gene: TRBV4-1; abundance: once; d_gene: -; j_gene: TRBJ2-3; CDR3aa: CASSQMTRRTDTQYF; CDR3nt: TGCGCCAGCAGCCAAATGACTAGACGCACAGATACGCAGTATTTT